A single sample gave rise to the 13 T cell receptor beta chains below, sequenced in a study of Ad26.COV2.S vaccination and SARS-CoV-2 variants. The assay was immunoSEQ multiplex PCR, and TCRdb's table has in-frame clones only and misses some. The sample contains nearly 95,000 clones, more than 70% of which appear only once. The source was peripheral blood, collected after recovery from COVID-19. These receptors all come from a human donor who had recovered from COVID-19.

This clone showed up just a few times. This sequence joins TRBV27 and TRBJ2-7; 9 bases fit TRBD2. J gave up 2 bases and V 5 bases, and 16 bases lay outside the gene matches. There are 18 residues in the CDR3. Germline V gene lookup returns CDR1 MNHEY and CDR2 SMNVEV (reference sequence). The CDR3 reads CASSLRTSASWGTYEQYF. CDR3 bases: TGTGCCAGCAGTCTGCGGACTAGCGCCTCATGGGGAACCTACGAGCAGTACTTC.

The rearrangement joins TRBV29-1 to TRBJ2-1; possibly TRBD1 for D (6 bases). V dropped 6 bases and J dropped 1 base, with 10 bases sitting between them. The germline V gene has CDR1 SQVTM and CDR2 ANQGSEA. The CDR3 spans 13 residues. DNA of the CDR3: TGCAGCGTAAGGGACACTTCCTACAATGAGCAGTTCTTC. This codes for CSVRDTSYNEQFF.

The CDR3 bases are TGTGCCAGCAGTTTGGGTCAGGTGTCAGCTTTCTTT. It encodes CASSLGQVSAFF. This chain connects TRBV12-3 or TRBV12-4 to TRBJ1-1; D gene uncertain. Deletions cut 3 bases from V and 10 bases from J, with 12 bases between. The CDR3 is made up of 12 amino acids.

The V and J genes are TRBV18 and TRBJ2-1; 7 nucleotides align to TRBD2. CDR3 length: 15 amino acids. V was pared by 2 bases and J by 3 bases, with 4 bases of the junction left unmatched. The germline CDR1 and CDR2 sequences are KGHSH and LQKENI. The CDR3 sequence is CASSPAGVGYNEQFF. DNA of the CDR3: TGTGCCAGCTCACCAGCGGGAGTAGGCTACAATGAGCAGTTCTTC.

The chain combines TRBV4-2 with TRBJ2-1; 15 bases match TRBD2. Germline trimming cut 1 base from V and 0 bases from J; bases unmatched to any gene: 7. This CDR3 comprises 20 residues. Germline-derived CDR1 and CDR2 are LGHNA and YNFKEQ. Here the CDR3 DNA reads TGTGCCAGCAGCCAAGTAGGACTAGCGGGAGGGCCGAGCTCCTACAATGAGCAGTTCTTC. This translates into CASSQVGLAGGPSSYNEQFF.

In the case of this clone: The junction and the germline gene differ at one end; a read error may be behind it. The V call is TRBV11-3, the J call TRBJ1-1; 7 bases match TRBD1. The CDR3 is 17 amino acids. Germline V CDR1 and CDR2: SGHNT, YENEEA. CDR3: CAGSPYPKTGDNTEAFF. As DNA, the CDR3 is TGTGCCGGCAGCCCATACCCCAAAACAGGGGATAACACTGAAGCTTTCTTT.

This clone has only a few counts. The genes are TRBV13 and TRBJ2-3; 7 bases align to TRBD1. The CDR3 is made up of 17 amino acids. The V and J ends lost 2 bases and 1 base, in that order; junction bases with no gene match: 9. Germline-derived CDR1 and CDR2 are PRHDT and FYEKMQ (reference sequence). The CDR3 nucleotides are TGTGCCAGCAGCTTACCTACAGGGGTATATCGCACAGATACGCAGTATTTT. Its translation: CASSLPTGVYRTDTQYF.

This clone was seen only once. The chain is built from TRBV11-3 and TRBJ2-7, with D uncertain. Looked up from germline, CDR1 is SGHNT and CDR2 is YENEEA. CDR3 length equals 16 residues. V lost 1 base to trimming and J lost 3 bases, with 16 bases between them. CDR3 residues: CASSLVSRGSRYEQYF. CDR3 coding DNA: TGTGCCAGCAGCTTAGTTTCCCGCGGCAGCCGCTACGAGCAGTACTTC.

V gene TRBV10-3 combines with J gene TRBJ1-2; 11 nucleotides line up with TRBD1. This CDR3 region has 15 residues. After removal of 6 bases from V and 0 bases from J, the junction contained 3 bases not matched to a gene. Germline-derived CDR1 and CDR2 are ENHRY and SYGVKD. CDR3 loop: CAISQGQGANYGYTF. CDR3 nucleotide sequence: TGTGCCATCAGCCAGGGACAGGGGGCTAACTATGGCTACACCTTC.

This clone was counted a few times. The CDR3 sequence: CASSYGTSSQQYF. The DNA of the CDR3 is TGTGCCAGCAGCTACGGGACTAGCTCGCAGCAGTACTTC. This chain connects TRBV7-9 to TRBJ2-7, with 9 bases lining up with TRBD2. CDR1 is SEHNR and CDR2 is FQNEAQ in the germline V gene (reference sequence). The CDR3 sequence is 13 residues long. Losses at the gene ends were 4 bases for V and 8 bases for J; bases not matched to a gene: 6.

This chain joins TRBV5-1 and TRBJ2-7; 11 nucleotides line up with TRBD2. Trimming at V came to 4 bases and at J to 0 bases, leaving 6 bases not matched to a gene. The CDR3 length is 16 residues. From germline, CDR1 is SGHRS and CDR2 YFSETQ. The CDR3 reads CASSPTSGGLSYEQYF. CDR3 nucleotide sequence: TGCGCCAGCAGCCCTACTAGCGGGGGCCTCTCCTACGAGCAGTACTTC.

The CDR3 sequence: CASSQDRWNTEAFF. CDR3 coding DNA: TGTGCCAGCAGTCAGGACAGATGGAACACTGAAGCTTTCTTT. The chain links TRBV28 to TRBJ1-1; D might be TRBD1 (6 bases). The CDR3 has 14 amino acids. Deletions cut 5 bases from V and 1 base from J, with 11 bases between. Germline V gene sequence: CDR1 MDHEN, CDR2 SYDVKM.

The rearrangement joins TRBV6-6 to TRBJ1-4; D gene ambiguous. V was clipped by 4 bases and J by 5 bases, with 8 bases between them. The CDR3 has 13 amino acids. Germline CDR1 reads MNHNY; CDR2 reads SVGAGI (reference sequence). This CDR3 reads CASSSRTNEKLFF. The CDR3 DNA reads TGTGCCAGCAGTTCGCGGACGAATGAAAAACTGTTTTTT.